A selection of T cell receptor beta chains follows, all from one sample in a study of metastatic and nonmetastatic thyroid tumors. TCRdb re-called the PCR reads via MiXCR. The sample yields about 27,000 clones, 13% seen once. The sequenced sample consisted of blood. These receptors were obtained from a female donor with papillary thyroid cancer or a benign thyroid nodule (not recorded which). Some clones in this sample may be carry-over from other donors' samples. CDR3s include the opening cysteine and the closing phenylalanine or tryptophan. D genes are given only for firm matches. Some rows mark clone size as missing; the rest say once, few, many or name a class of expanded clone.

d_call	j_call	v_call	clone_size	cdr3_nt	cdr3_aa
-	TRBJ2-1	TRBV5-1	many	TGCGCCAGCAGCTTGGACCCTCTAGCCAATGAGCAGTTCTTC	CASSLDPLANEQFF
TRBD2	TRBJ2-1	TRBV27	many	TGTGCCAGCAGTTTATCCGGACTAGCGGGAGGAAATGAGCAGTTCTTC	CASSLSGLAGGNEQFF
TRBD2	TRBJ2-1	TRBV6-2/TRBV6-3	few	TGTGCCAGCAGGACGAACCGCGGGCGGGAGGGCCCCAATGAGCAGTTCTTC	CASRTNRGREGPNEQFF
-	TRBJ2-7	TRBV5-5	many	TGTGCCAGCAGCTCCGCCTACGAGCAGTACTTC	CASSSAYEQYF
TRBD1	TRBJ1-2	TRBV4-2	many	TGTGCCAGCAGCCGCCGGGACAGGGCCCCTAGCCTGCGCTTCTATGGCTACACCTTC	CASSRRDRAPSLRFYGYTF
TRBD2	TRBJ2-4	TRBV6-1	many	TGTGCCAGCAGCCCTCTAGCGGCGAAAAACATCCAGTACTTC	CASSPLAAKNIQYF
-	TRBJ2-7	TRBV6-5	medium-sized	TGTGCCAGCAGTTACAGGGGGGGGAACTACGAGCAGTACTTC	CASSYRGGNYEQYF
-	TRBJ1-2	TRBV3-1	many	TGTGCCAGCAGCCAAGGAAGGACTACAGCTAACTATGGCTACACCTTC	CASSQGRTTANYGYTF
-	TRBJ2-2	TRBV6-1	few	TGTGCCAGCAACAGGGGGGGCGCGAACACCGGGGAGCTGTTTTTT	CASNRGGANTGELFF
-	TRBJ2-1	TRBV11-2	many	TGTGCCAGCAGCCCCATTCGACTAGGGGATGAGCAGTTCTTC	CASSPIRLGDEQFF
TRBD2	TRBJ2-7	TRBV5-1	-	TGCTCCAGCAGCCATGGGCGGGAGAGGGCCTACGAGCAGTACTTC	CSSSHGRERAYEQYF
-	TRBJ2-5	TRBV25-1	many	TGTGCCAGCAGTGAGGAGACCGGGATCAAGGAAGAGACCCAGTACTTC	CASSEETGIKEETQYF
-	TRBJ2-6	TRBV20-1	many	TGCAGTGCTAGTATGCCGCGTTTCTCTGGGGCCAACGTCCTGACTTTC	CSASMPRFSGANVLTF
-	TRBJ2-1	TRBV7-3	many	TGTGCCAGCAGCACTGGTCTCCACAATGAGCAGTTCTTC	CASSTGLHNEQFF
TRBD2	TRBJ2-1	TRBV6-1	medium-sized	TGTGCCAGCAAAGTCCTGCCGGGAGGTTACAATGAGCAGTTCTTC	CASKVLPGGYNEQFF
-	TRBJ2-1	TRBV5-1	many	TGCGCCAGCAGCTCTCGAGGGAGTTCCAATGAGCAGTTCTTC	CASSSRGSSNEQFF